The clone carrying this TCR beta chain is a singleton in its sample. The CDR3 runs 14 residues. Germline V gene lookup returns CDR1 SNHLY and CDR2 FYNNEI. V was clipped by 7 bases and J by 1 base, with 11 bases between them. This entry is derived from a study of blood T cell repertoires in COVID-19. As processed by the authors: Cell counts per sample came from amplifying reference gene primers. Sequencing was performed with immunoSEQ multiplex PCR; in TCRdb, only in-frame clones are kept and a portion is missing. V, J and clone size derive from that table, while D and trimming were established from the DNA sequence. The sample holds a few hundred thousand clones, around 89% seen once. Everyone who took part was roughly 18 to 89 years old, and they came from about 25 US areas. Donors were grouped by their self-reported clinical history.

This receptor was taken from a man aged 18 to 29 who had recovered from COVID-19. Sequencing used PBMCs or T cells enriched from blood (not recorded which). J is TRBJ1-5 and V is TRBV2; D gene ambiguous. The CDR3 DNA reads TGTGCCAGCAAGATCGATCGGAGCAATCAGCCCCAGCATTTT. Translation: CASKIDRSNQPQHF.